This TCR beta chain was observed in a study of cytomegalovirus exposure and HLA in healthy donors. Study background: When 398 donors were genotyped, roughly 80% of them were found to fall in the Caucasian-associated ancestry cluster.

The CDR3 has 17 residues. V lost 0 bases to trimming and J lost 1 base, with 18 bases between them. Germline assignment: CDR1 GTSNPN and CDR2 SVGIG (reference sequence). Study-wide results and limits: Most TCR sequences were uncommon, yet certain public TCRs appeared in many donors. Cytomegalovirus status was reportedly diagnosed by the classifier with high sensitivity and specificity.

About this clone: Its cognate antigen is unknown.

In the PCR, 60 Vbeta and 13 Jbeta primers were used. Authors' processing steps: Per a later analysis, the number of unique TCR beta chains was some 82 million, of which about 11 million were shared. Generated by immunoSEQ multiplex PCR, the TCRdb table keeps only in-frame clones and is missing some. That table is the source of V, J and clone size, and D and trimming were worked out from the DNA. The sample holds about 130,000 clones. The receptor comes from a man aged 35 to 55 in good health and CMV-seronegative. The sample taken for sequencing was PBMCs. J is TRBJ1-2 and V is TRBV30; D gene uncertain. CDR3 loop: CAWSVRGFWTNNYGYTF. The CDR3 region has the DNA TGTGCCTGGAGTGTACGGGGTTTCTGGACTAATAACTATGGCTACACCTTC.